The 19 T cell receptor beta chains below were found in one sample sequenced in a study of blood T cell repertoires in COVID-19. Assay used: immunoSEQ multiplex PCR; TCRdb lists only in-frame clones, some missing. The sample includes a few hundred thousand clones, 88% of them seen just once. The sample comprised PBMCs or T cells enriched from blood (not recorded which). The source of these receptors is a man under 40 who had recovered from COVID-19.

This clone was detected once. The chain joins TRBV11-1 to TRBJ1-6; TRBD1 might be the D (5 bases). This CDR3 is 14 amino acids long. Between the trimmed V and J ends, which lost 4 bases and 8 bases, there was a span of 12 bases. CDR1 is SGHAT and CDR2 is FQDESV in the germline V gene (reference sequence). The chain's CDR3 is CASSSRDFHSPLHF. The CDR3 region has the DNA TGTGCCAGCAGCTCCCGGGACTTCCATTCACCCCTCCACTTT.

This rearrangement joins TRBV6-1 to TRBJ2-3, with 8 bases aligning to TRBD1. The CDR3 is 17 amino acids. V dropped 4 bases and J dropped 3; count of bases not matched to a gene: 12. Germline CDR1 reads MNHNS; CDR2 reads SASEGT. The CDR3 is CASSAGQGGEGTDTQYF. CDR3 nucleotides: TGTGCCAGCAGTGCCGGACAGGGCGGCGAGGGAACAGATACGCAGTATTTT.

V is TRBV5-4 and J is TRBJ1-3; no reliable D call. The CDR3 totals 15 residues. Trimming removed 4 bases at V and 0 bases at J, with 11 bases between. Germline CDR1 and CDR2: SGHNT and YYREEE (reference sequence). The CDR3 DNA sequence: TGTGCCAGCAGCCCTCGAGATAGCTCTGGAAACACCATATATTTT. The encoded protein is CASSPRDSSGNTIYF.

CDR3 nucleotides: TGTGCCAGCTCACCAGTTTATCAGGGCCCGAACACTGAAGCTTTCTTT. As protein: CASSPVYQGPNTEAFF. The chain combines TRBV18 with TRBJ1-1; tentative D call: TRBD1 (5 bases). Germline V gives CDR1 KGHSH, CDR2 LQKENI. V was cut by 2 bases and J by 1 base, with 14 bases left in between. There are 16 residues in the CDR3.

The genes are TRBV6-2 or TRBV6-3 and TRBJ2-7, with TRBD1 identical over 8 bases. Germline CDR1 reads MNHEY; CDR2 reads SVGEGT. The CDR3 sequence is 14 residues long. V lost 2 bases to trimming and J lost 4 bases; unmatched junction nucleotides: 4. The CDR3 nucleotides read TGTGCCAGCAGTTACCGGGACAGGAGATACGAGCAGTACTTC. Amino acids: CASSYRDRRYEQYF.

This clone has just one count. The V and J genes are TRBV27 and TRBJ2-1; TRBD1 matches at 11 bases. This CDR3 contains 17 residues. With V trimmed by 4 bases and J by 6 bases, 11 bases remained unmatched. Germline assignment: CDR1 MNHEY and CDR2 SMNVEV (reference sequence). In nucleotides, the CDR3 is TGTGCCAGCAGTTCCCTTGGACAGGGGGCAAGCGGCAATGAGCAGTTCTTC. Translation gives CASSSLGQGASGNEQFF.

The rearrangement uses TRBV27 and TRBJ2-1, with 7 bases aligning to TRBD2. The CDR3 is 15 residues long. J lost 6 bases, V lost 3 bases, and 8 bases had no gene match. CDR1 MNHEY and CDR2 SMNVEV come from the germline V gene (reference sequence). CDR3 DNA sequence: TGTGCCAGCAGTTTGATTGGAGCGGGGATCAATGAGCAGTTCTTC. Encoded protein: CASSLIGAGINEQFF.

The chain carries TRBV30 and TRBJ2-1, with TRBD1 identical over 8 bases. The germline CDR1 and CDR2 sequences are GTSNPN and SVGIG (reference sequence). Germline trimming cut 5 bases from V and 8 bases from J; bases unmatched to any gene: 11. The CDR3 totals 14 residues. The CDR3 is CAWDRGLTDYEQFF. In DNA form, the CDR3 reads TGTGCCTGGGACAGGGGACTTACGGACTATGAGCAGTTCTTC.

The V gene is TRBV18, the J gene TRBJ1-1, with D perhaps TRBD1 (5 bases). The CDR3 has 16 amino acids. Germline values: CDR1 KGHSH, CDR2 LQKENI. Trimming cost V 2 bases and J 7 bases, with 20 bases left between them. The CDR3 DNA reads TGTGCCAGCTCACCAGAGCTTAGACAGCTTAAGGGTGAAGCTTTCTTT. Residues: CASSPELRQLKGEAFF.

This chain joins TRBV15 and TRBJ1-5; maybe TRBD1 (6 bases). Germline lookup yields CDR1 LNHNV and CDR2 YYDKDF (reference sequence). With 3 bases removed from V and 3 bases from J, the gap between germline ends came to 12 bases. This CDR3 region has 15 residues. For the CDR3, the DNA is TGTGCCACCAGCAGGACCCGGACAGACAATCAGCCCCAGCATTTT. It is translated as CATSRTRTDNQPQHF. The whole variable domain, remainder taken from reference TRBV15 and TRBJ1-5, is DAMVIQNPRYQVTQFGKPVTLSCSQTLNHNVMYWYQQKSSQAPKLLFHYYDKDFNNEADTPDNFQSRRPNTSFCFLDIRSPGLGDTAMYLCATSRTRTDNQPQHFGDGTRLSIL.

The CDR3 nucleotides read TGCGCCAGCAGCTTCGGGACAGACTATGGCTACACCTTC. This codes for CASSFGTDYGYTF. J is TRBJ1-2 and V is TRBV5-1, with 7 bases lining up with TRBD1. Unmatched junction bases numbered 1, after V lost 2 bases and J lost 3 bases. Germline V gives CDR1 SGHRS, CDR2 YFSETQ. The CDR3 loop spans 13 amino acids.

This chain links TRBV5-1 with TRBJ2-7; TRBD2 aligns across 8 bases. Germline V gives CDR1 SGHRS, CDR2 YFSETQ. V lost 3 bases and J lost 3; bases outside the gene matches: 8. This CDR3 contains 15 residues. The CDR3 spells CASSSGGGFDYEQYF. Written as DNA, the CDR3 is TGCGCCAGCAGCTCTGGCGGGGGGTTCGACTACGAGCAGTACTTC.

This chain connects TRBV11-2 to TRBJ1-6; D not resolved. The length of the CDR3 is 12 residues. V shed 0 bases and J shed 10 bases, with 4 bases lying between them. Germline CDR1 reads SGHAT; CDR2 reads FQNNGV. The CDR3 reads CASSLDLSPLHF. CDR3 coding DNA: TGTGCCAGCAGCTTAGATCTCTCACCCCTCCACTTT.

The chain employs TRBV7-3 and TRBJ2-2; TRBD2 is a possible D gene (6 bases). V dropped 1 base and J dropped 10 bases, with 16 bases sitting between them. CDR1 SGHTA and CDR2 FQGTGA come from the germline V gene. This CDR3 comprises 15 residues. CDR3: CASSLKLGRGEELFF. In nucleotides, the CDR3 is TGTGCCAGCAGCTTAAAGTTGGGGCGGGGCGAGGAGCTGTTTTTT.

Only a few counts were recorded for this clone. The CDR3: CASSWTSGGGELFF. CDR3 coding DNA: TGCGCCAGCAGCTGGACTAGCGGGGGCGGGGAGCTGTTTTTT. This chain links TRBV5-1 with TRBJ2-2; 13 bases line up with TRBD2. The germline V gene encodes CDR1 SGHRS and CDR2 YFSETQ. The ends lost 3 bases at V and 7 bases at J; junction bases unmatched: 0. This CDR3 comprises 14 residues.

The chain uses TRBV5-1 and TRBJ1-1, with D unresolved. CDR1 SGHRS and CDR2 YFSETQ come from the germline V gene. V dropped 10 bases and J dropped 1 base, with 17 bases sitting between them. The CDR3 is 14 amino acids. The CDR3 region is CACTAADANTEAFF. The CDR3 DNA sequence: TGCGCCTGCACAGCGGCGGACGCGAACACTGAAGCTTTCTTT.

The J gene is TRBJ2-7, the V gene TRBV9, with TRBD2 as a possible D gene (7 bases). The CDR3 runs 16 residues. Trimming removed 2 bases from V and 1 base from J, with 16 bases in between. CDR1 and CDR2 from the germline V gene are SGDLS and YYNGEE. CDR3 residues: CASSVSGGRESYEQYF. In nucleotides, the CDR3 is TGTGCCAGCAGCGTGTCCGGGGGGCGGGAGTCCTACGAGCAGTACTTC.

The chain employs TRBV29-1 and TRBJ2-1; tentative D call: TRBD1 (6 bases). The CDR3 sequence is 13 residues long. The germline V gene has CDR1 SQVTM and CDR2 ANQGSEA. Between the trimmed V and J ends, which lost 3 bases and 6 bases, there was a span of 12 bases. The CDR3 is CSVDQTGSNEQFF. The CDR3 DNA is TGCAGCGTTGACCAGACAGGCAGCAATGAGCAGTTCTTC.

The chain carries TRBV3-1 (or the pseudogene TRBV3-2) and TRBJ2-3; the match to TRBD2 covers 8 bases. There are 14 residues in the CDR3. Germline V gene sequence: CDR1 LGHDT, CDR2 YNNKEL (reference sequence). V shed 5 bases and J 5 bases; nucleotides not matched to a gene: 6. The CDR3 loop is CASSTTTSGDTQYF. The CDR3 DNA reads TGTGCCAGCAGCACGACCACTAGCGGAGATACGCAGTATTTT.